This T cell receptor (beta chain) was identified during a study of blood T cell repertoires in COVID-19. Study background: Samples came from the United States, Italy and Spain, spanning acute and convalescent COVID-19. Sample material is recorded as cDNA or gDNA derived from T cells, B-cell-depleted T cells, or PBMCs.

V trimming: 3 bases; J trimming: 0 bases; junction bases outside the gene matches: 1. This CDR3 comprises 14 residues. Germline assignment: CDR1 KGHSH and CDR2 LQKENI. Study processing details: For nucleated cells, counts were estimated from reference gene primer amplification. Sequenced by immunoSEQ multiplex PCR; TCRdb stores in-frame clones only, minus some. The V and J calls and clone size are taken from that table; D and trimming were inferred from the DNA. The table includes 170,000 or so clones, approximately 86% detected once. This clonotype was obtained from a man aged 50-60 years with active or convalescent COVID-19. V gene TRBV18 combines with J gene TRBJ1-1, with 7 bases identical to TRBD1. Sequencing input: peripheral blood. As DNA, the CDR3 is TGTGCCAGCTCACCGGGACAGTTGAACACTGAAGCTTTCTTT. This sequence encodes CASSPGQLNTEAFF.